The 26 T cell receptor beta chains below come from one sample, sequenced in a study of Graves' ophthalmopathy and Graves' hyperthyroidism. Researchers took RNA transcripts and amplified TCR beta CDR3 regions from them. HTBI primers primed a first-round RT-PCR, and a second-round multiplex PCR followed. One entry per CDR3 protein, called by TCRdb with MiXCR from the multiplex PCR reads. The data show some 390,000 distinct CDR3 sequences, 18% seen once. The specimen sequenced was peripheral blood. These receptors came from a woman between 18 and 30 years old with Graves' ophthalmopathy.

The table lists this clonotype with many counts. The chain joins TRBV7-9 to TRBJ2-5; D call uncertain. From germline, CDR1 is SEHNR and CDR2 FQNEAQ (reference sequence). V was cut by 3 bases and J by 2 bases, with 7 bases left in between. The length of the CDR3 is 13 residues. CDR3 in amino acids: CASSFNIQETQYF. CDR3 coding DNA: TGTGCCAGCAGCTTTAACATACAAGAGACCCAGTACTTC.

This clonotype was observed at least ten times. This chain links TRBV14 with TRBJ2-5; maybe TRBD2 (6 bases). The CDR3 runs to 14 residues. Germline V lookup: CDR1 SGHDN, CDR2 FVKESK. Trimming left V 3 bases short and J 2 bases short, with 10 bases between. In DNA, the CDR3 is TGTGCCAGCAGCCATAGGAGGGGTCAAGAGACCCAGTACTTC. This gives the protein CASSHRRGQETQYF.

This clonotype was counted many times. V gene TRBV12-3 or TRBV12-4 combines with J gene TRBJ2-5; TRBD1 might be the D (6 bases). This CDR3 has 15 amino acids. The ends were cut back, 5 bases at V and 0 bases at J, with 13 bases in the middle. The CDR3 nucleotides read TGTGCCAGCAGTCAACAACAGGGCTACCAAGAGACCCAGTACTTC. Translating gives CASSQQQGYQETQYF.

The sample holds many counts of this clonotype. Germline and junction disagree at one end, which may indicate a read error. This rearrangement joins TRBV6-4 to TRBJ1-2, with TRBD1 as a possible D gene (5 bases). The CDR3 spans 17 residues. Germline V gives CDR1 MRHNA, CDR2 SNTAGT. In DNA, the CDR3 is TGTGCCAGCAATGACCGAGGTGGGACCTCTCTTAACTATGGCTACACCTTC. It yields the protein CASNDRGGTSLNYGYTF.

This rearrangement joins TRBV28 to TRBJ1-2, with 11 positions matching TRBD1. Trimming cost V 6 bases and J 8 bases; bases outside gene matches: 11. This CDR3 contains 15 residues. Germline CDR1 reads MDHEN; CDR2 reads SYDVKM. CDR3: CASSRSGQGARGYTF. DNA for the CDR3: TGTGCCAGCAGCCGGTCAGGACAGGGGGCTCGCGGCTACACCTTC.

This clonotype was detected only once. This sequence joins TRBV28 and TRBJ2-5; D may be TRBD2 (5 bases). With 5 bases removed from V and 2 bases from J, the gap between germline ends came to 9 bases. Germline V gene data show CDR1 as MDHEN and CDR2 as SYDVKM. The CDR3 covers 13 residues. The CDR3 loop reads CASSHGLQETQYF. CDR3 DNA sequence: TGTGCCAGCAGTCACGGACTGCAAGAGACCCAGTACTTC.

The sample holds many counts of this clonotype. The V gene is TRBV5-1, the J gene TRBJ1-1, with unresolved D. Germline CDR1 and CDR2: SGHRS and YFSETQ. V lost 0 bases to trimming and J lost 0 bases, with 9 bases between them. This CDR3 region has 15 residues. The CDR3 DNA reads TGCGCCAGCAGCTTGGCGGGCACGGTGAACACTGAAGCTTTCTTT. As protein: CASSLAGTVNTEAFF.

This clonotype has at least ten counts. The chain uses TRBV28 and TRBJ2-7; either TRBD1 or TRBD2 may fit D (5 bases each). Germline V gene lookup returns CDR1 MDHEN and CDR2 SYDVKM. This CDR3 spans 14 amino acids. Trimming removed 9 bases from V and 3 bases from J, with 18 bases in between. CDR3 sequence: CASYPGTGYYEQYF. DNA for the CDR3: TGTGCCAGTTATCCCGGGACGGGATACTACGAGCAGTACTTC.

This sequence joins TRBV7-9 and TRBJ2-5, with D perhaps matching TRBD1 (5 bases). Germline loops: CDR1 SEHNR, CDR2 FQNEAQ (reference sequence). V was cut by 5 bases and J by 5 bases, with 15 bases left in between. The CDR3 is 14 amino acids. The CDR3 DNA reads as TGTGCCAGCAGCCACCCCAGGGAACGCGAGACCCAGTACTTC. As protein: CASSHPRERETQYF.

This clonotype was observed many times. The chain employs TRBV7-2 and TRBJ1-5; D perhaps matches TRBD1 (6 bases). CDR3 length: 15 residues. The V end lost 2 bases, the J end lost 3 bases, and 11 bases lay between the germline ends. Germline V gene sequence: CDR1 SGHTA, CDR2 FQGNSA. Written as DNA, the CDR3 is TGTGCCAGCAGCTTACTTGCAGGGGACAATCAGCCCCAGCATTTT. Protein: CASSLLAGDNQPQHF.

The sample holds many counts of this clonotype. CDR3 DNA sequence: TGTGCCAGCAGTCCGCTAGTTTTTTTGGGGGAGCTGTTTTTT. Translation gives CASSPLVFLGELFF. The chain combines TRBV28 with TRBJ2-2; D uncertain. The V end lost 5 bases, the J end lost 8 bases, and 15 bases lay between the germline ends. The CDR3 has 14 amino acids. Germline CDR1 is MDHEN and CDR2 is SYDVKM.

The J gene is TRBJ1-5, the V gene TRBV12-3 or TRBV12-4, with 9 bases lining up with TRBD1. The CDR3 has 15 amino acids. Losses at the gene ends were 5 bases for V and 4 bases for J; bases not matched to a gene: 6. The CDR3 DNA is TGTGCCAGCAGTGGATCGACAGGGGGAAATCAGCCCCAGCATTTT. It is translated as CASSGSTGGNQPQHF.

In this sample, this clonotype turned up many times. J is TRBJ2-3 and V is TRBV6-2 or TRBV6-3, with no clear D. Germline loops: CDR1 MNHEY, CDR2 SVGEGT. V lost 0 bases to trimming and J lost 0 bases, with 16 bases between them. The CDR3 totals 18 residues. The CDR3 DNA reads TGTGCCAGCAGTTACTCGAGAGGTCAAGGAACTAGCACAGATACGCAGTATTTT. It codes for CASSYSRGQGTSTDTQYF.

The CDR3 DNA reads as TGCAGTGCTACCACCCTAGCGGGACTGTTTTTT. It translates to CSATTLAGLFF. The chain combines TRBV20-1 with TRBJ2-2, with TRBD2 identical over 9 bases. The CDR3 extends over 11 amino acids. Germline lookup yields CDR1 DFQATT and CDR2 SNEGSKA (reference sequence). With V trimmed by 4 bases and J by 14 bases, 5 bases remained unmatched.

Many counts were recorded for this clonotype. The chain links TRBV9 to TRBJ1-1; D is unclear. The CDR3 runs 15 residues. V shed 3 bases and J shed 0 bases, with 12 bases lying between them. Germline values: CDR1 SGDLS, CDR2 YYNGEE. The CDR3 sequence: CASSGGGPLNTEAFF. In nucleotides, the CDR3 is TGTGCCAGCAGCGGAGGAGGGCCTTTGAACACTGAAGCTTTCTTT.

This clonotype occurred many times. The chain combines TRBV7-2 with TRBJ1-2; D might be TRBD1 (5 bases). This CDR3 has 13 amino acids. The V and J ends lost 6 bases and 4 bases respectively, with 12 bases between them. Germline V gene lookup returns CDR1 SGHTA and CDR2 FQGNSA. Written as DNA, the CDR3 is TGTGCCAGCAGTCAGGACAAGGTCTATGGCTACACCTTC. Protein: CASSQDKVYGYTF. Variable domain in full (rest from reference TRBV7-2 and TRBJ1-2): GAGVSQSPSNKVTEKGKDVELRCDPISGHTALYWYRQSLGQGLEFLIYFQGNSAPDKSGLPSDRFSAERTGGSVSTLTIQRTQQEDSAVYLCASSQDKVYGYTFGSGTRLTVV.

In this sample, this clonotype turned up many times. The chain links TRBV10-3 to TRBJ2-2; the D gene is possibly TRBD2 (6 bases). V lost 6 bases, J lost 8 bases, and 13 bases lay in between. Germline V lookup: CDR1 ENHRY, CDR2 SYGVKD. There are 13 residues in the CDR3. This CDR3 reads CAIRGGRTGELFF. The CDR3 DNA is TGTGCCATCAGGGGAGGACGGACAGGGGAGCTGTTTTTT.

At least ten counts were recorded for this clonotype. V and J are TRBV12-3 or TRBV12-4 and TRBJ2-7; weak D call: TRBD2 (6 bases). The CDR3 is made up of 12 amino acids. Trimming cost V 3 bases and J 13 bases, with 16 bases left between them. Written as DNA, the CDR3 is TGTGCCAGCAGTTTGCACGGGACTTCGGGTTACTTC. It translates to CASSLHGTSGYF.

This clonotype was counted ten times or more. For the CDR3, the DNA is TGTGCCAGCAGTCTCCATGGGAGCGGCTACACCTTC. Translating gives CASSLHGSGYTF. This chain connects TRBV12-3 or TRBV12-4 to TRBJ1-2; D is unclear. Trimming cost V 5 bases and J 8 bases, with 12 bases left between them. CDR3 length equals 12 residues.

Many counts were recorded for this clonotype. The chain combines TRBV30 with TRBJ2-3; D is unresolved. Trimming took 0 bases from V and 10 from J, leaving 20 bases between them. The CDR3 is 15 residues long. CDR1 is GTSNPN and CDR2 is SVGIG in the germline V gene (reference sequence). The CDR3 protein is CAWSVLRRHPLPQYF. The CDR3 DNA reads TGTGCCTGGAGTGTACTCCGAAGGCACCCCCTTCCGCAGTATTTT.

This clonotype was observed many times. DNA for the CDR3: TGTGCCAGCAGAACCGCCCAGGACAGTGGGGTTGAAGCTTTCTTT. Its translation is CASRTAQDSGVEAFF. The chain joins TRBV6-1 to TRBJ1-1; D perhaps matches TRBD1 (6 bases). The germline V gene encodes CDR1 MNHNS and CDR2 SASEGT. V lost 6 bases, J lost 7 bases, and 21 bases lay in between. The CDR3 is 15 amino acids.

This clonotype was observed a few times. The chain recombines TRBV7-2 with TRBJ2-5; 8 nucleotides align to TRBD1. This CDR3 spans 15 amino acids. From germline, CDR1 is SGHTA and CDR2 FQGNSA. The ends lost 5 bases at V and 5 bases at J; junction bases unmatched: 10. CDR3 nucleotides: TGTGCCAGCAGCCCTCACCCAGGGGGCCAGGAGACCCAGTACTTC. Its translation: CASSPHPGGQETQYF. Supplemented by reference TRBV7-2 and TRBJ2-5, the full variable domain reads GAGVSQSPSNKVTEKGKDVELRCDPISGHTALYWYRQSLGQGLEFLIYFQGNSAPDKSGLPSDRFSAERTGGSVSTLTIQRTQQEDSAVYLCASSPHPGGQETQYFGPGTRLLVL.

The chain uses TRBV6-2 or TRBV6-3 and TRBJ2-7; 8 bases line up with TRBD2. Germline V gene data show CDR1 as MNHEY and CDR2 as SVGEGT. The CDR3 consists of 15 residues. V lost 5 bases, J lost 6 bases, and 12 bases stayed unmatched. Here the CDR3 reads CASSPQESGSTEQYF. CDR3 DNA: TGTGCCAGCAGTCCTCAGGAGAGCGGGAGTACCGAGCAGTACTTC.

At least ten counts were recorded for this clonotype. J is TRBJ2-2 and V is TRBV29-1; D not certain. Germline CDR1 and CDR2: SQVTM and ANQGSEA. V lost 5 bases to trimming and J lost 7 bases, with 14 bases between them. The CDR3 covers 13 residues. The CDR3 coding sequence is TGCAGCGTTTTTTCCCCCGCCGGCGGGGAGCTGTTTTTT. Translated: CSVFSPAGGELFF.

This clonotype was detected many times. The chain recombines TRBV12-3 or TRBV12-4 with TRBJ2-4; a possible D gene is TRBD1 (8 bases). The CDR3 has 13 amino acids. V shed 5 bases and J shed 9 bases, with 14 bases lying between them. The CDR3 loop is CASSPTGGGIQYF. CDR3 coding DNA: TGTGCCAGCAGTCCAACAGGGGGGGGCATTCAGTACTTC.

The J gene is TRBJ2-7, the V gene TRBV6-1, with D perhaps given as TRBD1 or TRBD2 (5 bases each). The CDR3 spans 13 residues. Germline CDR1 and CDR2: MNHNS and SASEGT. V lost 5 bases to trimming and J lost 7 bases, with 15 bases between them. As DNA, the CDR3 is TGTGCCAGCAGTCCCATCCAGGGAGAAGAGCAGTACTTC. The encoded protein is CASSPIQGEEQYF.